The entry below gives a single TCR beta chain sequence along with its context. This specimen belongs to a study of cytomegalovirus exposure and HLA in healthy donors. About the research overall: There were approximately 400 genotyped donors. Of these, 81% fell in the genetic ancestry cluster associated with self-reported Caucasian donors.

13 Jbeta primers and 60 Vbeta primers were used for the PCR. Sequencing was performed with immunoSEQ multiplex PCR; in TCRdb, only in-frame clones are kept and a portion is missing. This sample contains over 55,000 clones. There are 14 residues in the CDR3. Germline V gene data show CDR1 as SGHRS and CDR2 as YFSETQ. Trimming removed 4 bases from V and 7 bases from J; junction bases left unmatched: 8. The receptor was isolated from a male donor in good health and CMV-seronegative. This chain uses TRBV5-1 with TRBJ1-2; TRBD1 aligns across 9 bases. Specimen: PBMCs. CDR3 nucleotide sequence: TGCGCCAGCAGCCCGGGACAGGGTGTGAGTGGCTACACCTTC. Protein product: CASSPGQGVSGYTF.